This T cell receptor beta chain derives from a study of radiation and T cells in renal cell carcinoma (dated by TCRdb to about 2020). Background on the whole study: TCR beta sequencing covered 53 samples in total, comprising approximately 26 tumors and about 27 peripheral blood samples. Across all 50 or so samples, 4,016,671 unique CDR3 nucleotide sequences, encoding 2,658,974 unique CDR3 amino acid sequences, were identified.

TCR beta libraries were generated from genomic DNA with the immunoSEQ kit, following the manufacturer's recommendations. To prepare libraries, a first multiplex PCR with proprietary primers was run, followed by a second PCR that added unique barcodes, and a bead cleanup was done after each round. Each sample batch included a kit-provided positive control reaction and a negative control reaction. The final libraries were assessed on an Agilent 4200 TapeStation D1000 ScreenTape, pooled by volume, and quantified by qPCR. Sequencing was performed on an Illumina NextSeq500 using a MidOutput 150-cycle cartridge, with 156 Read1 cycles, 15 Index1 cycles, and the kit custom primers. The pooled library was loaded at 0.9 to 1 pM, with a 20% PhiX control spiked in. In the original analysis: The vendor-processed data were analyzed in R, and a clonotype was defined as all T cells that share the same CDR3 nucleotide sequence. For clone abundance analyses, frequencies were normalized to the 10,000 most abundant clones in each sample. Before analysis, public T cell clones were removed, and these numbered fewer than six per sample on average. The dominant motif analysis was done with ImmunoMap using the PAM10 matrix, a gap penalty of 30, and a homology threshold of 0.3, and motifs with a cumulative frequency of at least 0.01 were considered dominant. This is the immuneACCESS table as TCRdb keeps it, with only in-frame sequences that have V and J called. A part of the clones is gone; compared with another copy, unresolved V genes explain less than half, and the rest is unexplained. D and trimming come from the DNA, and the V and J calls and clone size come from that table. The table for this sample lists 15,000 or so clones; less than 65% of them were counted only once. The ten biggest clones cover under 20% of the sample.

On the study overall, not on this receptor specifically: Compared with controls, irradiated tumors had higher TCR clonality, as the top 100 clonotypes made up an average of around 50% of the repertoire, versus around 45% in nephrectomy-only tumors. Effects of radiation dose or scheduling on the TCR repertoire could not be addressed with the single-armed trial design. Because only small tumor regions of around 1 g were available, the study did not capture intratumoral heterogeneity. Compared with control tumors, irradiated tumors had a greater number of dominant CDR3 motifs, and these motifs made up a bigger portion of the repertoire.

This clone was detected only a few times. The antigen it binds to is not known. No much larger clone is present one base from it, and per-base qualities are unavailable. The time point label here, explained by the study, means: tumor resected at nephrectomy. The treatment or condition label, read with the paper, signifies: treatment-naive control, cytoreductive nephrectomy. Control tumors were obtained from treatment-naive renal cell carcinoma patients in whom cytoreductive nephrectomy was performed without prior radiation. Renal cell carcinoma with clear cell pathology was present in all patients. Control tumors used for TCR sequencing were obtained from a few females and around 11 males (median age roughly 57 years, range about 35 to 90) and were resected from about 2011 to 2014. The tumors were dissociated mechanically, digested with collagenase/hyaluronidase at 37 degrees C, processed in gentleMACS C tubes, and kept in liquid nitrogen. Genomic DNA for TCR sequencing was prepared using the QIAamp DNA Blood Mini Kit (Qiagen). Samples were included in the analyses only if all quality control checks were passed.

The CDR3 contains 12 residues, cysteine and phenylalanine counted. CDR3 DNA is the only sequence kept; it has 36 bases, read in frame from the first base. In the germline V gene (reference sequence), CDR1 corresponds to SSHAT and CDR2 to FNYEAQ. The sequence was obtained from a man between 60 and 75 years old with renal cell carcinoma. Recombination linked TRBV7-7 to TRBJ1-4; TRBD1 might be the D gene, on 6 matching bases. The material sequenced was tumor tissue, taken from a patient whose treatment was nephrectomy without radiotherapy. For the CDR3, the sequence is CAIEDSNEKLFF. At the DNA level, the sequence is TGTGCTATTGAGGACAGTAATGAAAAACTGTTTTTT. Beyond the CDR3, the reference TRBV7-7 and TRBJ1-4 genes provide the residues; the full variable domain reads: GAGVSQSPRYKVTKRGQDVTLRCDPISSHATLYWYQQALGQGPEFLTYFNYEAQPDKSGLPSDRFSAERPEGSISTLTIQRTEQRDSAMYRCAIEDSNEKLFFGSGTQLSVL.